Detailed here is one T cell receptor beta chain. Its antigen is still unknown. Read data end 3 residues before the CDR3 end; the end is taken from the germline J gene. The data originate from a study of T cells in women clearing cervical HPV infection. Background on the study: Blood came at first lesion visit for cases, post-clearance for controls.

Study-wide results and limits: CIN3+ cases had significantly higher TCR repertoire richness than controls, but evenness did not differ.

The length of the CDR3 is 16 residues. The germline gives CDR1 SGHRS, CDR2 YFSETQ. The V and J ends lost 0 bases and 2 bases, in that order; junction bases with no gene match: 1. Libraries were prepared by immunoSEQ multiplex PCR; TCRdb keeps only in-frame clonotypes and omits some of them. The sample has 25,000 to 35,000 clones. This receptor was obtained from a woman aged 18 to 75 with a cervical HPV16 infection that either progressed to CIN3+ or cleared (not recorded which). This chain connects TRBV5-1 to TRBJ2-1; 11 nucleotides agree with TRBD2. The sample consisted of blood buffy coat. CDR3 DNA, as far as it was read: TGCGCCAGCAGCTTGGCGACTAGCGGGGCCTACAATGAG. This encodes CASSLATSGAYNE. The CDR3 in full is CASSLATSGAYNEQFF.